This TCR beta chain comes out of a study of blood T cell repertoires in COVID-19. V lost 5 bases, J lost 2 bases, and 12 bases lay in between. The CDR3 runs to 14 residues. Per germline, CDR1 SGHTA and CDR2 FQGNSA. Assay: immunoSEQ multiplex PCR; the TCRdb copy retains only in-frame clones and omits some. The sample has 150,000 to 200,000 clones, 85% to 95% seen once; the top ten hold around 2%. This receptor was identified in a woman between 55 and 75 years old with COVID-19, enrolled during active disease. Input material: peripheral blood. The V gene is TRBV7-2, the J gene TRBJ2-5; TRBD1 might be the D (6 bases). The CDR3 bases are TGTGCCAGCAGCACAACAGGGTTTCAAGAGACCCAGTACTTC. It codes for CASSTTGFQETQYF. The full variable domain, completed using reference TRBV7-2 and TRBJ2-5, is GAGVSQSPSNKVTEKGKDVELRCDPISGHTALYWYRQSLGQGLEFLIYFQGNSAPDKSGLPSDRFSAERTGGSVSTLTIQRTQQEDSAVYLCASSTTGFQETQYFGPGTRLLVL.